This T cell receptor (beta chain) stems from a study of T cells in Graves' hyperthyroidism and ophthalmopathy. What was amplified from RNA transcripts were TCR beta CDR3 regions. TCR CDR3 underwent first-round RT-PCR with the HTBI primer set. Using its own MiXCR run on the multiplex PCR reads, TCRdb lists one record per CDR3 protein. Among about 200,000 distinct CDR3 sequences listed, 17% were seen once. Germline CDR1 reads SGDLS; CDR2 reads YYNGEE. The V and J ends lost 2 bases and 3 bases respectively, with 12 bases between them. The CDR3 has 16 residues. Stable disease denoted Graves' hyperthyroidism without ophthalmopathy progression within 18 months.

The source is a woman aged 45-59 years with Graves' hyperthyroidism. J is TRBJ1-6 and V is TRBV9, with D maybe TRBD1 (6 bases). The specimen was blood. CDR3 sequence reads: CASSVGRQVYNSPLHF. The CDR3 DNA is TGTGCCAGCAGCGTGGGTCGACAGGTCTATAATTCACCCCTCCACTTT.